This T cell receptor beta chain was documented in a study of a mutant IDH1 vaccine in newly diagnosed glioma. On the study more broadly: Vaccine administration was initiated 4-6 weeks following radiotherapy alone, or with temozolomide cycles. Earlier treatment was radiotherapy, temozolomide, or both, with most getting both.

This clone was seen only a few times. Antigen specificity is unknown. The CDR3 extends over 16 amino acids. Germline CDR1 reads LGHNA; CDR2 reads YNFKEQ. V was clipped by 0 bases and J by 2 bases, with 13 bases between them. Time point specified: week 23, last vaccination. Vaccine doses each comprised 300 ug of mutant IDH1 20-mer peptide, with topical imiquimod. Donors harbored newly found WHO grade 3 or 4 IDH1-mutant, ATRX-lost astrocytomas. This table comes from immunoSEQ multiplex PCR, and its TCRdb copy is limited to in-frame clones, with some not included. The data contain approximately 70,000 clones, 84% of them singletons. Study-wide results and limits: Among all patients, vaccine-induced immune responses occurred in about 93%.

The TCR comes from a man aged 18 to 35 with glioma. The specimen was PBMCs, collected from a glioma patient whose treatment included an IDH1 peptide vaccine. The chain links TRBV4-2 to TRBJ1-1; D perhaps matches TRBD1 (6 bases). CDR3 residues: CASSQDLTGKNTEAFF. The CDR3 DNA follows: TGTGCCAGCAGCCAAGATCTGACAGGAAAAAACACTGAAGCTTTCTTT.